This T cell receptor (beta chain) was recovered during a study of CD8 T cells in Susac syndrome. An amount of RNA that ranged from roughly 0.5 to 1 ug was reverse transcribed with random hexamers. Amplification of TCR beta CDR3 across 54 Vbeta and 13 Jbeta was performed with immunoSEQ multiplex PCR. Each CDR3 protein gets one entry after TCRdb re-called the immunoSEQ multiplex PCR reads with MiXCR. The sample lists approximately 230,000 distinct CDR3 sequences; about 94% were seen once. Per the germline V gene, CDR1 is SGHTA and CDR2 is FQGTGA. This CDR3 contains 16 residues. V was pared by 1 base and J by 1 base, with 2 bases of the junction left unmatched.

V usage is TRBV7-3 and J usage is TRBJ2-2; 8 bases align to TRBD2. The sequence was obtained from a human donor with multiple sclerosis. The source material was CD4+ T cells from PBMCs. The CDR3 spells CASSLMAGGNTGELFF. The CDR3 coding sequence is TGTGCCAGCAGCTTAATGGCGGGGGGGAACACCGGGGAGCTGTTTTTT.